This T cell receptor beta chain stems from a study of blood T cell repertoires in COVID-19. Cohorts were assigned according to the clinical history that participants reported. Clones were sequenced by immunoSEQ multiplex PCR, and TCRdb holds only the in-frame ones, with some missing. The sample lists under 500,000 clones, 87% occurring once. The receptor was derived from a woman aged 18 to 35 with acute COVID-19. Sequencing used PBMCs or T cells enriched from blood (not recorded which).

The CDR3 coding sequence is TGTGCCACCAAGGACGGACAGTATAATTCACCCCTCCACTTT. Translated, it gives CATKDGQYNSPLHF. The V call is TRBV28, the J call TRBJ1-6; TRBD1 might be the D (6 bases). The V end lost 10 bases, the J end lost 4 bases, and 14 bases lay between the germline ends. Germline assignment: CDR1 MDHEN and CDR2 SYDVKM. This CDR3 contains 14 residues.